The subject of this entry is one T cell receptor (beta chain). No antigen is known for it. At one end the junction does not follow the germline gene, possibly because of a read error. These data belong to a study of cytomegalovirus exposure and HLA in healthy donors. Whole-study results and caveats: Per a prior analysis, the majority of TCR beta V segments were productive roughly 90% or roughly 30% of the time.

A multiplex PCR was run with 60 Vbeta primers and 13 Jbeta primers. The data were produced by immunoSEQ multiplex PCR, yet TCRdb's version contains in-frame clones alone and is incomplete. Of 150,000 to 250,000 clones in the sample, around 81% are singletons; the top ten hold under 2%. In germline, CDR1 is SGHDN, CDR2 FVKESK. The CDR3 runs 13 residues. The J gene is TRBJ2-1, the V gene TRBV14, with D unresolved. Sequenced input: PBMCs. The clonotype comes from a man aged 25 to 40 in good health and CMV-seronegative. The CDR3 DNA reads TGTGCCAGCAGCCCCTACGCCTACAGTGAGCAGTTCTTC. This sequence encodes CASSPYAYSEQFF.